One sample yielded the 21 T cell receptor beta chains listed below, sequenced in a study of vaccination and CD4 T cells after COVID-19. Specified treatment: approximately 10-day PBMC culture with coronavirus spike peptide pools or control peptides (ViraFEST assay). An Oncomine TCR Beta short-read assay was used to sequence the DNA from cultured CD4+ T cells. TCRdb redid the calling of the PCR reads with MiXCR, one entry per CDR3 protein. The sample holds 24,000 or so distinct CDR3 sequences, roughly 53% seen once. The antigens for these receptors are not known. The sequencing sample was made of CD4+ T cells from blood, cultured in vitro. The receptors were gathered from a human donor who had recovered from COVID-19.

The V and J genes are TRBV6-2 or TRBV6-3 and TRBJ2-6, with D possibly called TRBD1 or TRBD2 (5 bases each). Trimming took 0 bases from V and 0 from J, leaving 12 bases between them. Germline V gene lookup returns CDR1 MNHEY and CDR2 SVGEGT. CDR3 length: 18 residues. In DNA form, the CDR3 reads TGTGCCAGCAGTTACTCGAGTGGGGGTCCCTCTGGGGCCAACGTCCTGACTTTC. Translating gives CASSYSSGGPSGANVLTF.

This clonotype was picked up one time. The rearrangement joins TRBV12-3 or TRBV12-4 to TRBJ1-2; D gene unclear. Trimming pared 2 bases from V and 8 bases from J, leaving 21 bases between. The CDR3 spans 16 residues. CDR3 sequence: CASSLSDIPGPSGYTF. CDR3 nucleotides: TGTGCCAGCAGTTTATCCGATATTCCCGGGCCTTCCGGCTACACCTTC.

The genes are TRBV5-1 and TRBJ1-6; unclear D gene. The ends were cut back, 4 bases at V and 5 bases at J, with 10 bases in the middle. Germline V gene data show CDR1 as SGHRS and CDR2 as YFSETQ. This CDR3 is built from 14 residues. Here the CDR3 DNA reads TGCGCCAGCAGCAGGAGTATAGATAATTCACCCCTCCACTTT. Translated, it gives CASSRSIDNSPLHF.

The chain links TRBV6-1 to TRBJ1-2, with TRBD1 matching over 7 bases. Germline V gives CDR1 MNHNS, CDR2 SASEGT. CDR3 length: 13 residues. Trimming took 6 bases from V and 4 from J; bases not matched to a gene: 5. CDR3 DNA sequence: TGTGCCAGCAGCCGACAGGGAGCCTATGGCTACACCTTC. Protein product: CASSRQGAYGYTF.

V gene TRBV6-2 or TRBV6-3 combines with J gene TRBJ1-5; D is uncertain. This CDR3 contains 15 residues. Trimming removed 0 bases from V and 3 bases from J, with 9 bases in between. The germline CDR1 and CDR2 sequences are MNHEY and SVGEGT. The CDR3 DNA sequence: TGTGCCAGCAGTTACTCATTCAGGTACAATCAGCCCCAGCATTTT. Translating gives CASSYSFRYNQPQHF.

In the case of this clonotype: Sequence at one end of the junction differs from germline and may be a read error. This sequence joins TRBV27 and TRBJ2-2, with 8 bases matching TRBD2. Germline values: CDR1 MNHEY, CDR2 SMNVEV (reference sequence). The length of the CDR3 is 15 residues. Written as DNA, the CDR3 is TGTCCCAGCAGTTTATGGCGGGGGGCCACCGGGGAGCTGTTTTTT. Its protein product is CPSSLWRGATGELFF.

The chain recombines TRBV4-3 with TRBJ1-2; D is ambiguous. V was trimmed by 1 base and J by 2 bases, leaving 8 bases between them. This CDR3 has 14 amino acids. The germline V gene encodes CDR1 LGHNA and CDR2 YSLEER. The CDR3: CASSQAGQNYGYTF. CDR3 coding DNA: TGCGCCAGCAGCCAAGCAGGTCAGAACTATGGCTACACCTTC.

The chain has TRBV4-2 and TRBJ2-3; D is unresolved. Germline lookup yields CDR1 LGHNA and CDR2 YNFKEQ. The CDR3 spans 16 residues. The ends were cut back, 0 bases at V and 0 bases at J, with 10 bases in the middle. For the CDR3, the DNA is TGTGCCAGCAGCCAAGACCCCTACTTTAGCACAGATACGCAGTATTTT. Its translation is CASSQDPYFSTDTQYF.

This clonotype was seen once. This rearrangement joins TRBV7-6 to TRBJ2-7; D possibly uses TRBD1 or TRBD2 (6 bases each). Germline V lookup: CDR1 SGHVS, CDR2 FNYEAQ. The CDR3 consists of 14 residues. V was pared by 5 bases and J by 7 bases, with 18 bases between. The CDR3 sequence is CASSPPGAEGEQYF. The CDR3 DNA is TGTGCCAGCAGCCCCCCGGGGGCAGAGGGGGAGCAGTACTTC.

There are a few counts of this clonotype. The chain couples TRBV20-1 to TRBJ2-5; the D gene is possibly TRBD1 (6 bases). The CDR3 consists of 16 residues. Germline V gene lookup returns CDR1 DFQATT and CDR2 SNEGSKA (reference sequence). V lost 3 bases and J 3 bases, leaving 20 bases between the germline ends. The CDR3 region is CSARRATGGMEETQYF. As DNA, the CDR3 is TGCAGTGCTAGGCGAGCGACTGGGGGCATGGAAGAGACCCAGTACTTC.

This sequence joins TRBV7-2 and TRBJ2-1, with D possibly TRBD2 on 5 matching bases. The length of the CDR3 is 15 residues. V was trimmed by 5 bases and J by 8 bases, leaving 19 bases between them. CDR1 is SGHTA, CDR2 FQGNSA, per germline. CDR3 loop: CASSPRVGLRHEQFF. CDR3 nucleotide sequence: TGTGCCAGCAGCCCGAGGGTTGGCCTAAGACATGAGCAGTTCTTC.

This chain joins TRBV19 and TRBJ1-5; D remains ambiguous. Trimming cost V 0 bases and J 2 bases, with 5 bases left between them. Germline-derived CDR1 and CDR2 are LNHDA and SQIVND (reference sequence). CDR3 length: 14 residues. CDR3 DNA sequence: TGTGCCAGTAGTATAGATCTCGGCAATCAGCCCCAGCATTTT. Translation gives CASSIDLGNQPQHF.

In its sample, this clonotype was seen a few times. V gene TRBV24-1 combines with J gene TRBJ2-1; tentative D call: TRBD2 (5 bases). The CDR3 totals 11 residues. The germline V gene has CDR1 KGHDR and CDR2 SFDVKD. Trimming cost V 7 bases and J 7 bases, with 7 bases left between them. CDR3 bases: TGTGCCACCAGCCGCGGGAATGAGCAGTTCTTC. Encoded protein: CATSRGNEQFF.

The rearrangement links TRBV28 to TRBJ2-1; a weak D match, TRBD2 (5 bases). The CDR3 covers 10 residues. From germline, CDR1 is MDHEN and CDR2 SYDVKM. V gave up 10 bases and J gave up 7 bases, with 8 bases separating them. The CDR3 DNA follows: TGTGCCACAGAGCGGAATGAGCAGTTCTTC. This codes for CATERNEQFF.

This clonotype has only a few counts. The gene calls are TRBV27 and TRBJ1-2, with D uncertain. In germline, CDR1 is MNHEY, CDR2 SMNVEV (reference sequence). The CDR3 runs to 13 residues. The V and J ends lost 2 bases and 4 bases respectively, with 8 bases between them. This CDR3 reads CASSLSGFYGYTF. The CDR3 DNA is TGTGCCAGCAGTTTAAGCGGATTCTATGGCTACACCTTC.

This chain links TRBV7-9 with TRBJ1-1; D may be TRBD1 (6 bases). Trimming removed 3 bases from V and 4 bases from J, with 12 bases in between. The CDR3 has 14 amino acids. Germline lookup yields CDR1 SEHNR and CDR2 FQNEAQ (reference sequence). CDR3 sequence reads: CASSFKSGATEAFF. As DNA, the CDR3 is TGTGCCAGCAGCTTCAAGTCAGGGGCCACTGAAGCTTTCTTT.

J is TRBJ1-2 and V is TRBV5-6; TRBD1 matches 7 bases. Germline V gene sequence: CDR1 SGHDT, CDR2 YYEEEE. This CDR3 has 16 residues. V was pared by 2 bases and J by 4 bases, with 11 bases of the junction left unmatched. The CDR3 spells CASSFTHQGVTYGYTF. The CDR3 DNA follows: TGTGCCAGCAGCTTTACCCACCAGGGGGTCACCTATGGCTACACCTTC.

The CDR3 coding sequence is TGTGCCAGCAGCCGAATGGGACTAGCGGCCTCCTACGAGCAGTACTTC. Amino acids: CASSRMGLAASYEQYF. This sequence joins TRBV7-2 and TRBJ2-7; 11 nucleotides align to TRBD2. Trimming cost V 5 bases and J 0 bases; bases outside gene matches: 6. Germline CDR1 and CDR2: SGHTA and FQGNSA. This CDR3 comprises 16 residues.

This sequence joins TRBV6-5 and TRBJ1-1; D perhaps matches TRBD1 (5 bases). V was shortened by 2 bases and J by 5 bases, with 12 bases between the two germline ends. The germline gives CDR1 MNHEY, CDR2 SVGAGI. The CDR3 totals 14 residues. DNA for the CDR3: TGTGCCAGCAGTTACGGGGGGGGAGGGACTGAAGCTTTCTTT. Translation gives CASSYGGGGTEAFF.

This chain joins TRBV19 and TRBJ1-5; TRBD1 might be the D (6 bases). Germline V gene sequence: CDR1 LNHDA, CDR2 SQIVND (reference sequence). V dropped 2 bases and J dropped 3 bases, with 11 bases sitting between them. CDR3 length equals 15 residues. DNA of the CDR3: TGTGCCAGTAGTATATGGGGGCAGAACAATCAGCCCCAGCATTTT. It yields the protein CASSIWGQNNQPQHF.

This chain links TRBV5-8 with TRBJ1-2; TRBD1 aligns across 7 bases. Germline values: CDR1 SGHTS, CDR2 YDEGEE. After removal of 3 bases from V and 4 bases from J, the junction contained 9 bases not matched to a gene. This CDR3 is 15 amino acids long. The CDR3 DNA reads TGTGCCAGCAGCTCCTGGGACAGAACTTTCTATGGCTACACCTTC. It yields the protein CASSSWDRTFYGYTF.